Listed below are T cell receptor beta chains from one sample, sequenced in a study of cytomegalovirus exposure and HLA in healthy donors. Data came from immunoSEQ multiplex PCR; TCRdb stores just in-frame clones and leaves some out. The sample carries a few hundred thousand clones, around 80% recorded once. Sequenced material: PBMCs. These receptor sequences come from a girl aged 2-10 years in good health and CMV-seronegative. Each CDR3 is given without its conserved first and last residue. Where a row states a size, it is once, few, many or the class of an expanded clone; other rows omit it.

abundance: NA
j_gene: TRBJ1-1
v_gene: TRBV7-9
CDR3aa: ASSRNPRQMNTEAF

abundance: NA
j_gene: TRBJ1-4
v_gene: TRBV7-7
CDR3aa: ASSRDRAEKLF

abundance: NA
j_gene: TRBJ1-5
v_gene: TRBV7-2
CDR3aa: ASSLSSTGFTNQPQH

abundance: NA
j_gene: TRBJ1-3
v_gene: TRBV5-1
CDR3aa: ASSLGQGSDTIY

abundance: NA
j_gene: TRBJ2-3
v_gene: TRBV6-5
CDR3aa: ASSYPGGTDTQY

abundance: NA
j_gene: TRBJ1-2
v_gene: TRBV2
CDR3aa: ASNTGNFGYT

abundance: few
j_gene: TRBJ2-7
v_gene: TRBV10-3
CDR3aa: ATTRTSGDSYEQY

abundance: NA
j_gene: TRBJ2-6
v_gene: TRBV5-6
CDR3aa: ASSLFGAGANVLT

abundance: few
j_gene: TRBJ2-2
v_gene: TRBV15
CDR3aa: ATSRDIAGTSGRNGELF

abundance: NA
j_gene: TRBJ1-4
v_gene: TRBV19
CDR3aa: ASSIGQGARSDEKLF

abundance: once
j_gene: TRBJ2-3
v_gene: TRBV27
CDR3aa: ASTLGGVADTQY

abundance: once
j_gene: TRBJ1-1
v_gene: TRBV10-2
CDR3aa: AVLSRQMNTEAF

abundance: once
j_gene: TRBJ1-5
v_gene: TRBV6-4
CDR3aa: ASSGARGTESNQPQH

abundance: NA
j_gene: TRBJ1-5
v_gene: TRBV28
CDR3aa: ASTPAGLNQPQH

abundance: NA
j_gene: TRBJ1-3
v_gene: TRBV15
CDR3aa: ATSRDIAGAGNTIY

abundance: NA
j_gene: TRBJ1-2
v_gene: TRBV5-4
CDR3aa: ASSWGGLRGDYGYT

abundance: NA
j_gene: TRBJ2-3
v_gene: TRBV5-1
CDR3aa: ASSLGQISTDTQY

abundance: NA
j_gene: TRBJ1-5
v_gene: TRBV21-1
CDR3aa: ASNKGTPNQPQH

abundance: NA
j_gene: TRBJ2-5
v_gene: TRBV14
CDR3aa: ASSPSKLVGGQY

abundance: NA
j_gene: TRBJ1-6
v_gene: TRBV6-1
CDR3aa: ASSEGQGVRSPLH

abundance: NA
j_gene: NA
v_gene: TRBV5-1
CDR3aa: ASSLEGGKTYEQY

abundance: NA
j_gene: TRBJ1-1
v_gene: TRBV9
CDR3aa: ASSRGDRMNTEAF

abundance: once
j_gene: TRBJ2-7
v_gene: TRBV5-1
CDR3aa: ASSWRGYEQY

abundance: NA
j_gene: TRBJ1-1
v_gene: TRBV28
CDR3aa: ASKSVNTEAF